The present TCR beta chain was sequenced within a study of blood T cells in healthy people across ages (dated by TCRdb to the mid-2010s). Regarding the research as a whole: In model experiments, roughly one uniquely barcoded TCR beta cDNA molecule per two T cells was captured by template switching. To avoid experimental bias, donors of different ages were randomly spread across the sequencing lanes. To track age-related changes in TCR beta repertoire diversity, the study relied on deep sequencing normalized with unique cDNA molecular identifiers. Two additional independent replicas of 1 million unique cDNA reads from the same blood draw were analyzed for two donors (one aged 18 to 29 and one aged 80 or older). The donors were divided into four age groups: young (average approximately 17 years), middle-aged (about 40), aged (around 59) and long-lived (82).

On this clonotype: No antigen is known for it. No much larger clone exists at a distance of one base, and base qualities are not known.

Donors were about 36 systemically healthy Caucasian individuals from Russia aged about 6 to 100 years. Roughly 9 milliliters of peripheral blood were drawn from each donor into EDTA-treated Vacutainer tubes. Ficoll-Paque density-gradient centrifugation was used to isolate PBMCs, with at least 6 million obtained per sample. Total RNA, at least 5 micrograms per sample, was extracted from PBMCs with Trizol reagent. The percentages of naive CD45RAhigh/CD27high T cells were determined by flow cytometry on a PBMC aliquot from every donor. Receptor amplification or capture employed 5' RACE. TCRdb names Illumina HiSeq 2500 as the instrument used. A second roughly 6 to 11 cycle PCR used a sample-barcoded 5' primer and a J-beta primer mix. A unique molecular identifier was introduced onto each TCR beta cDNA molecule by a template-switch 5' adaptor carrying 12 random nucleotides. Each sample yielded at least 3 million CDR3-containing paired-end reads. First-strand cDNA was synthesized from all RNA with the Mint cDNA synthesis kit, primed by a TRBC-specific oligonucleotide. All cDNA was treated with uracil-DNA glycosylase and then went through a first 18-cycle PCR with the universal primers M1SS and BC2_uni_R. Regarding the original processing steps: Normalization of each sample was performed by random selection of 1 million high-quality reads, each carrying a distinct molecular identifier. Reads with shared molecular identifiers were discarded instead of being binned into consensus sequences. MiTCR, set to a Q25 quality threshold and the strictest error-elimination algorithm, was used for CDR3 identification, clonotype clustering and error correction. Lower-bound total TCR beta diversity was estimated with a nonparametric unseen species model using Euler transformation. TCRdb reprocessed the public reads (quality trimming at Q25 with fastp, clone calling with MiXCR) and kept in-frame beta chains. Records with the same CDR3 protein are collapsed into one entry carrying the most frequent genes and DNA. These V and J calls derive from TCRdb rather than the authors' analysis. The sample table records nearly 1 million distinct CDR3 sequences; roughly 50% of these occur just once. Over 20% of the sample is held by the ten biggest clonotypes.

On the study overall, not on this receptor specifically: Since profiling was done on bulk unsorted PBMCs, naive and antigen-experienced compartments could not be conclusively compared. Estimates of total diversity based on one million sequenced T cells were considered lower bounds and underestimates. Compared with the aged group, more naive CD4+ T cells, fewer expanded clones and increased TCR diversity were shown by the long-lived group, suggesting age selection. There was a strong correlation between observed TCR beta diversity and the percentage of naive T cells measured by flow cytometry. Observed TCR beta diversity per million T cells fell roughly linearly with age, and a significant reduction was already apparent by age about 43. Donor CMV infection status was unknown, potentially confounding age-related changes in expanded clonotypes.

Sequences were obtained from blood. The TCR originated in a woman aged 55-75 years in good health.

The CDR3: CASSPLGTTTGELFF. The nucleotides read TGTGCCAGCAGTCCTCTAGGGACAACCACCGGGGAGCTGTTTTTT. The chain is made from TRBV3-1 and TRBJ2-2; the D segment could be TRBD1, given 6 matching bases. In the germline V gene (reference sequence), CDR1 corresponds to LGHDT and CDR2 to YNNKEL. The junction shows trimming of 6 bases on V and 4 bases on J, plus 15 bases between the germline ends. The CDR3 numbers 15 residues from cysteine through phenylalanine. The kept DNA is CDR3 alone, 45 bases in frame from the first base.